Listed below are T cell receptor beta chains from one sample, sequenced in a study of T cell responses to AZD1222 COVID-19 vaccine. Sequenced by immunoSEQ multiplex PCR; TCRdb stores in-frame clones only, minus some. Here the sample spans 50,000 to 60,000 clones, around nine tenths being singletons. Sequenced here: peripheral blood, sampled on day 0 of AZD1222 vaccination. The receptors derive from an adult in good health. Each CDR3 is given with its conserved first and last residue. D genes are given only for firm matches. Only part of the rows carry a size: once, few, many, or a class if the clone is expanded.

abundance | j_gene | v_gene | d_gene | CDR3nt | CDR3aa
NA | TRBJ1-1 | TRBV19 | NA | TGTGCCAGTAGTATACAGGGACGGGGCACTGAAGCTTTCTTT | CASSIQGRGTEAFF
NA | TRBJ2-1 | TRBV5-1 | TRBD2 | TGCGCCAGCAGTCAAACCTACCGGGGACTAGCGAGCGCCAGCTCCTACAATGAGCAGTTCTTC | CASSQTYRGLASASSYNEQFF
NA | TRBJ1-1 | TRBV7-9 | NA | TGTGCCAGCAGCTTCGGGGCATCCCCAAACACTGAAGCTTTCTTT | CASSFGASPNTEAFF
NA | TRBJ1-5 | TRBV2 | TRBD1 | TGTGCCAGCCACACACAGGGGGCCGGGCAGCCCCAGCATTTT | CASHTQGAGQPQHF
NA | TRBJ2-1 | TRBV9 | TRBD2 | TGTGCCAGCAGTCAACTAGCGGTCCACAATGAGCAGTTCTTC | CASSQLAVHNEQFF
NA | TRBJ1-3 | TRBV5-1 | NA | TGCGCCAGCAGCTTCGCTGCCCTACACTCTGGAAACACCATATATTTT | CASSFAALHSGNTIYF
NA | TRBJ1-5 | TRBV19 | NA | TGTGCCAGTAGTACCGCGGGGGGGCAGGATCAGCCCCAGCATTTT | CASSTAGGQDQPQHF
NA | TRBJ2-1 | TRBV18 | TRBD2 | TGTGCCAGCTCGACTAAACCGGGACTAGCAGGCAATGAGCAGTTCTTC | CASSTKPGLAGNEQFF
NA | TRBJ1-5 | TRBV6-5 | NA | TGTGCCAGCAGTTCGAGGTCGGGCAATCAGCCCCAGCATTTT | CASSSRSGNQPQHF
NA | TRBJ2-7 | TRBV6-5 | TRBD1 | TGTGCCAGCAGCTGGGACAGGGCTGGAGAGCAGTACTTC | CASSWDRAGEQYF
NA | TRBJ1-3 | TRBV3-1/TRBV3-2 | NA | TGTGCCAGCAGCCAAGGGCAATGGAACACCATATATTTT | CASSQGQWNTIYF
NA | TRBJ1-1 | TRBV28 | NA | TGTGCCAGCAGTCCCCGGGTGGGAGGCACTGAAGCTTTCTTT | CASSPRVGGTEAFF
NA | TRBJ1-2 | TRBV19 | NA | TGTGCCAGTAGCGAGACGGCTAACTATGGCTACACCTTC | CASSETANYGYTF
NA | TRBJ2-7 | TRBV19 | NA | TGTGCCAGTAGTGCATCCGGGACTCACTCCTACGAGCAGTACTTC | CASSASGTHSYEQYF
few | TRBJ2-1 | TRBV2 | TRBD2 | TGTGCCAGCACCCAACGGACTAGCTTAGACAATGAGCAGTTCTTC | CASTQRTSLDNEQFF
NA | TRBJ2-3 | TRBV2 | NA | TGTGCCAGCAGTGACATCCCTGACGGACTTATTAGCACAGATACGCAGTATTTT | CASSDIPDGLISTDTQYF
NA | TRBJ1-2 | TRBV5-6 | TRBD1 | TGTGCCAGCAGCCGGGACAGGCGGGGTCCTGGCTACACCTTC | CASSRDRRGPGYTF
NA | TRBJ1-1 | TRBV5-1 | TRBD1 | TGCGCCAGCAGCCTAAGGACAGGGGGCAAGAACACTGAAGCTTTCTTT | CASSLRTGGKNTEAFF
NA | TRBJ1-2 | TRBV11-2 | NA | TGTGCCAGCAGCCGGACAGCTAACTATGGCTACACCTTC | CASSRTANYGYTF
NA | TRBJ1-4 | TRBV3-1/TRBV3-2 | TRBD1 | TGTGCCAGCAGCCAAACAGGGGGCACTAATGAAAAACTGTTTTTT | CASSQTGGTNEKLFF
NA | TRBJ1-1 | TRBV7-9 | NA | TGTGCCAGCAGCTTAGCGATTCAGAGTGAAGCTTTCTTT | CASSLAIQSEAFF
NA | TRBJ2-5 | TRBV5-1 | TRBD2 | TGCGCCAGCAGCTTGGAACTAGCGGGAGTTTCCCACTTC | CASSLELAGVSHF
NA | TRBJ1-2 | TRBV7-9 | TRBD1 | TGTGCCAGCAGCTCCGGACAGGGAGGCTACACCTTC | CASSSGQGGYTF
NA | TRBJ2-2 | TRBV7-9 | NA | TGTGCCAGCAGCTTAGTATCTCTGGCCGGGGAGCTGTTTTTT | CASSLVSLAGELFF
NA | TRBJ2-5 | TRBV24-1 | TRBD2 | TGTGCCACCAGTGACCGGGGACTAGCGGGACAAGAGACCCAGTACTTC | CATSDRGLAGQETQYF
NA | TRBJ1-3 | TRBV6-5 | NA | TGTGCCAGCAGGTCACCCGGGGGAAACACCATATATTTT | CASRSPGGNTIYF
NA | TRBJ2-7 | TRBV11-2 | TRBD2 | TGTGCCAGCAGCTCCCCGGCTGGGACTAGCGGGACTTTTCTACCGTACTTC | CASSSPAGTSGTFLPYF
NA | TRBJ2-7 | TRBV20-1 | NA | TGCAGTGCACGGAGGTCTTACGAGCAGTACTTC | CSARRSYEQYF
NA | TRBJ2-1 | TRBV5-5 | NA | TGTGCCAGCAGCTTGGTGGGGAGCTCCTACAATGAGCAGTTCTTC | CASSLVGSSYNEQFF
NA | TRBJ1-6 | TRBV9 | NA | TGTGCCAGCAGCGTAGGGCCGATGGAAAATTCACCCCTCCACTTT | CASSVGPMENSPLHF
NA | TRBJ2-6 | TRBV18 | NA | TGTGCCAGCTCACGAACCGGGGACTTACGGCCTGGGGCCAACGTCCTGACTTTC | CASSRTGDLRPGANVLTF
NA | TRBJ1-5 | TRBV3-1/TRBV3-2 | TRBD1 | TGTGCCAGCAGCCAAGGGGGACAGGGGATGAATCAGCCCCAGCATTTT | CASSQGGQGMNQPQHF
NA | TRBJ2-2 | TRBV7-7 | NA | TGTGCTAGCAGCTTTGCGGGGCCGGACACCGGGGAGCTGTTTTTT | CASSFAGPDTGELFF
NA | TRBJ2-2 | TRBV30 | TRBD2 | TGTGCCTGGGCAGGACTAGCGGGAGTGGGGGGGACCGGGGAGCTGTTTTTT | CAWAGLAGVGGTGELFF
once | TRBJ2-7 | TRBV4-2 | NA | TGTGCCAGCAGCCAAGAGTCTTACGAGACTAGTGGCTACGAGCAGTACTTC | CASSQESYETSGYEQYF
once | TRBJ1-6 | TRBV6-4 | NA | TGTGCCAGCAGTGAGGATGAATCGACCCCCTGTCCTCCACCCCTCCACTTT | CASSEDESTPCPPPLHF
NA | TRBJ1-5 | TRBV5-5 | NA | TGTGCCAGCAGCAAGGATGTGGGGGACCGCAATCAGCCCCAGCATTTT | CASSKDVGDRNQPQHF
NA | TRBJ2-7 | TRBV5-1 | TRBD1 | TGCGCCAGCAGAGGGACAGTGGGGGAGCAGTACTTC | CASRGTVGEQYF
NA | TRBJ1-5 | TRBV5-4 | TRBD1 | TGTGCCAGCAGCACGGACAGGACGGGTCAGCCCCAGCATTTT | CASSTDRTGQPQHF
NA | TRBJ1-1 | TRBV25-1 | NA | TGTGCCACCCAAAATGTAGGGGGGCGAACTGAAGCTTTCTTT | CATQNVGGRTEAFF
NA | TRBJ2-7 | TRBV11-3 | TRBD1 | TGTGCCAGCACTACCTCCGGGACAGGGGGCAGCGAGCAGTACTTC | CASTTSGTGGSEQYF
few | TRBJ1-5 | TRBV10-3 | TRBD1 | TGTGCCATCAGTTCCACCGGGACAGGGGATCAGCCCCAGCATTTT | CAISSTGTGDQPQHF
NA | TRBJ1-6 | TRBV18 | NA | TGTGCCAGCTCACCAAGCGTGAGCTCCTATAATTCACCCCTCCACTTT | CASSPSVSSYNSPLHF
NA | TRBJ1-1 | TRBV18 | NA | TGTGCCAGCTCGTCCTATACCCCCATGAACACTGAAGCTTTCTTT | CASSSYTPMNTEAFF
NA | TRBJ2-7 | TRBV27 | TRBD2 | TGTGCCAGCAGTTCGGGGCTAGGGACTAGCGGGAGGCAGTACTTC | CASSSGLGTSGRQYF
NA | TRBJ1-2 | TRBV7-2 | NA | TGTGCCAGCAGCTTAGGAGTTATGGGGGCCCCGGGAGGCTACACCTTC | CASSLGVMGAPGGYTF
NA | TRBJ2-1 | TRBV4-1 | NA | TGCGCCAGCAGCCAAGATCGGCCGCTCGGGGATGAGCAGTTCTTC | CASSQDRPLGDEQFF